The 5 T cell receptor beta chains below come from one sample, sequenced in a study of CD8 T cells in Susac syndrome. Random hexamers were used to reverse transcribe the RNA input (roughly 0.5 to 1 ug). TCRdb used MiXCR to reprocess the immunoSEQ multiplex PCR reads, holding one entry per CDR3 protein. The sample lists 85,000 to 120,000 distinct CDR3 sequences, approximately 95% seen once, with around 0.38% in the top ten. Sequencing was carried out using CD8+ T cells from PBMCs. The receptors were sampled from a human donor with Susac syndrome.

V and J are TRBV29-1 and TRBJ2-1; D not certain. The germline V gene has CDR1 SQVTM and CDR2 ANQGSEA. Trimming left V 3 bases short and J 10 bases short, with 7 bases between. This CDR3 is built from 10 residues. CDR3 sequence: CSVDVGEQFF. The CDR3 DNA sequence: TGCAGCGTTGATGTAGGGGAGCAGTTCTTC.

The chain employs TRBV4-2 and TRBJ2-1; D is perhaps TRBD1 or TRBD2 (6 bases each). Between the trimmed V and J ends, which lost 4 bases and 6 bases, there was a span of 19 bases. Germline loops: CDR1 LGHNA, CDR2 YNFKEQ. The CDR3 contains 16 residues. The CDR3 sequence is CASSRTLLGGGNEQFF. The CDR3 DNA reads TGTGCCAGCAGCCGGACGCTCCTGGGGGGCGGCAATGAGCAGTTCTTC.

This rearrangement joins TRBV7-9 to TRBJ2-4; tentatively, D is TRBD1 (6 bases). Trimming stripped 5 bases from V and 8 bases from J, with 13 bases between. CDR1 and CDR2 from the germline V gene are SEHNR and FQNEAQ (reference sequence). CDR3 length equals 13 residues. The CDR3 spells CASSTQGIDIQYF. CDR3 nucleotides: TGTGCCAGCAGCACACAGGGTATAGACATTCAGTACTTC.

The chain recombines TRBV15 with TRBJ2-6; TRBD1 aligns across 7 bases. Trimming cost V 5 bases and J 0 bases; bases outside gene matches: 7. Germline-derived CDR1 and CDR2 are LNHNV and YYDKDF (reference sequence). This CDR3 is 17 amino acids long. CDR3 sequence: CATSSQGSNSGANVLTF. CDR3 DNA: TGTGCCACCAGCTCACAGGGGTCTAACTCTGGGGCCAACGTCCTGACTTTC.

This clonotype was detected once. CDR3 residues: CASSLSDRKETQYF. In DNA, the CDR3 is TGTGCCAGCAGCTTATCGGACAGGAAAGAGACCCAGTACTTC. The V call is TRBV7-9, the J call TRBJ2-5, with TRBD1 identical over 7 bases. The germline gives CDR1 SEHNR, CDR2 FQNEAQ (reference sequence). The CDR3 is made up of 14 amino acids. Trimming cost V 2 bases and J 3 bases; bases outside gene matches: 3.